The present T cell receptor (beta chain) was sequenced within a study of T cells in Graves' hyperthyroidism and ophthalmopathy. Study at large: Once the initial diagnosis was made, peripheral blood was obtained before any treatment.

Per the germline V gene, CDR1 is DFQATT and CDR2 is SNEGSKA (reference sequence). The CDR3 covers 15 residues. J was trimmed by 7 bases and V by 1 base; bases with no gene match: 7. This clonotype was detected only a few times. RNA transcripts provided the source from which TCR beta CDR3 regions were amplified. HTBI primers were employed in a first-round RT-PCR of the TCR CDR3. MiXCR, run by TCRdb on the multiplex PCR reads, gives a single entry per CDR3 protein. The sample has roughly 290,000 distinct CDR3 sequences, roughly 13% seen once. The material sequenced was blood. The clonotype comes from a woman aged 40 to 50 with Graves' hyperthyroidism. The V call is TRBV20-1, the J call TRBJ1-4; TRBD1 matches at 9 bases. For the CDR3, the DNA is TGCAGTGCTAGAGCCCTGACAGGGGGATTTGAAAAACTGTTTTTT. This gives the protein CSARALTGGFEKLFF.